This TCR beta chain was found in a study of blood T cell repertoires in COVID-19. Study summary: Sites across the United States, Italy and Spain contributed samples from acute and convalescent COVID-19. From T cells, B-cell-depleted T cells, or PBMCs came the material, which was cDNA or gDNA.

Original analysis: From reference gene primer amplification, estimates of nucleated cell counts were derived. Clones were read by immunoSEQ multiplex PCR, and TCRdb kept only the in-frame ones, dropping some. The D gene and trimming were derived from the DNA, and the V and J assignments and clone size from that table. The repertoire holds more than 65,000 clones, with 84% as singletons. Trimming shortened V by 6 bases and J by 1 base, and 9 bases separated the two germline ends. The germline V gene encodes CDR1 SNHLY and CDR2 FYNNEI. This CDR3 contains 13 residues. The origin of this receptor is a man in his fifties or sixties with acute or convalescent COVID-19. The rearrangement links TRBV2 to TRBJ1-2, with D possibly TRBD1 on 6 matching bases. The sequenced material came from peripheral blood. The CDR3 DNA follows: TGTGCCAGCAGGGGGACATATAACTATGGCTACACCTTC. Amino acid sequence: CASRGTYNYGYTF.